This entry is about one T cell receptor (beta chain). The PCR ran on 60 Vbeta and 13 Jbeta primers. The protocol was immunoSEQ multiplex PCR, while the TCRdb copy is restricted to in-frame clones and leaves out a portion. Among about 160,000 clones listed, approximately 82% were seen once. These data originate in a study of cytomegalovirus exposure and HLA in healthy donors. Per germline, CDR1 SSHAT and CDR2 FNYEAQ (reference sequence). There are 16 residues in the CDR3. Trimming cost V 1 base and J 2 bases; bases outside gene matches: 4. The sequence was collected from a male donor in good health and CMV-seropositive. Sequencing input: PBMCs. This chain uses TRBV7-7 with TRBJ2-5, with 10 bases aligning to TRBD2. The DNA for the CDR3 is TGTGCCAGCAGCTTAGTTAGCGGGGGGCTACAAGAGACCCAGTACTTC. It specifies CASSLVSGGLQETQYF. Complete variable domain (other parts from reference TRBV7-7 and TRBJ2-5): GAGVSQSPRYKVTKRGQDVTLRCDPISSHATLYWYQQALGQGPEFLTYFNYEAQPDKSGLPSDRFSAERPEGSISTLTIQRTEQRDSAMYRCASSLVSGGLQETQYFGPGTRLLVL.